One sample yielded the 14 T cell receptor beta chains listed below, sequenced in a study of T cells after yellow fever vaccination. One entry per CDR3 protein results from TCRdb running MiXCR on the 5' RACE reads. The sample includes roughly 240,000 distinct CDR3 sequences, approximately 6.7% of them seen just once. The sequenced sample was CD4+ T cells sorted from PBMCs, obtained on the day of the yellow fever booster vaccination. These receptors came from a man aged 25 to 45 who received the YFV17D yellow fever vaccine.

This clonotype was detected many times. The gene calls are TRBV15 and TRBJ2-2; TRBD1 aligns across 7 bases. The CDR3 has 14 residues. J was trimmed by 5 bases and V by 6 bases; bases with no gene match: 6. Germline CDR1 reads LNHNV; CDR2 reads YYDKDF (reference sequence). CDR3 nucleotides: TGTGCCACCAGTAATACAGGGGTTACCGGGGAGCTGTTTTTT. Its translation is CATSNTGVTGELFF.

There are many counts of this clonotype. The chain is built from TRBV6-1 and TRBJ1-2; 8 positions agree with TRBD1. Germline V CDR1 and CDR2: MNHNS, SASEGT. Trimming at V came to 6 bases and at J to 8 bases, leaving 8 bases not matched to a gene. CDR3 size: 13 residues. The DNA for the CDR3 is TGTGCCAGCAGATGGACAGGGACTGGAGGCTACACCTTC. It codes for CASRWTGTGGYTF.

This clonotype was recorded many times. The rearrangement joins TRBV20-1 to TRBJ2-1, with D perhaps being TRBD1 or TRBD2 (5 bases each). Germline loops: CDR1 DFQATT, CDR2 SNEGSKA (reference sequence). The V end was cut by 6 bases, the J end by 2 bases, with 14 bases between. The CDR3 runs to 14 residues. The CDR3 loop reads CSASGTRPYNEQFF. The DNA for the CDR3 is TGCAGTGCGTCCGGGACCCGACCCTACAATGAGCAGTTCTTC.

This clonotype was recorded many times. This sequence joins TRBV7-9 and TRBJ2-1, with D perhaps matching TRBD1 (7 bases). Trimming removed 1 base at V and 2 bases at J, with 9 bases between. Germline CDR1 SEHNR, CDR2 FQNEAQ (reference sequence). The CDR3 is 15 residues long. In DNA, the CDR3 is TGTGCCAGCAGCTTAGGGAGGGGGCCCTACAATGAGCAGTTCTTC. Translated: CASSLGRGPYNEQFF. The variable domain in full, completed from reference TRBV7-9 and TRBJ2-1, reads DTGVSQNPRHKITKRGQNVTFRCDPISEHNRLYWYRQTLGQGPEFLTYFQNEAQLEKSRLLSDRFSAERPKGSFSTLEIQRTEQGDSAMYLCASSLGRGPYNEQFFGPGTRLTVL.

The chain recombines TRBV5-1 with TRBJ1-5; tentative D call: TRBD1 (5 bases). Germline values: CDR1 SGHRS, CDR2 YFSETQ. The ends were cut back, 4 bases at V and 9 bases at J, with 20 bases in the middle. The CDR3 extends over 15 amino acids. CDR3 sequence: CASSPGTAQVGPQHF. CDR3 DNA sequence: TGCGCCAGCAGCCCGGGGACGGCTCAGGTTGGGCCCCAGCATTTT.

This clonotype was detected a few times. The chain combines TRBV15 with TRBJ1-1; 7 positions agree with TRBD1. The CDR3 has 15 amino acids. The J segment lost 1 base and the V segment lost 7 bases, leaving 9 bases of the junction unmatched. Germline V gene sequence: CDR1 LNHNV, CDR2 YYDKDF (reference sequence). CDR3 residues: CATNQGVRGNTEAFF. The CDR3 region has the DNA TGTGCCACCAACCAGGGGGTCCGGGGGAACACTGAAGCTTTCTTT. Complete variable domain (other parts from reference TRBV15 and TRBJ1-1): DAMVIQNPRYQVTQFGKPVTLSCSQTLNHNVMYWYQQKSSQAPKLLFHYYDKDFNNEADTPDNFQSRRPNTSFCFLDIRSPGLGDTAMYLCATNQGVRGNTEAFFGQGTRLTVV.

This chain joins TRBV7-2 and TRBJ1-2; D is perhaps TRBD1 (5 bases). The CDR3 contains 12 residues. CDR1 SGHTA and CDR2 FQGNSA come from the germline V gene. Trimming stripped 5 bases from V and 7 bases from J, with 11 bases between. The CDR3 loop reads CASSPGLGGYTF. CDR3 bases: TGTGCCAGCAGCCCGGGACTTGGTGGCTACACCTTC. The whole variable domain, filled in from reference TRBV7-2 and TRBJ1-2, reads GAGVSQSPSNKVTEKGKDVELRCDPISGHTALYWYRQSLGQGLEFLIYFQGNSAPDKSGLPSDRFSAERTGGSVSTLTIQRTQQEDSAVYLCASSPGLGGYTFGSGTRLTVV.

This clonotype has more than one count but fewer than ten. The rearrangement uses TRBV7-8 and TRBJ1-4; TRBD1 matches at 8 bases. The V segment lost 3 bases and the J segment 11 bases; nucleotides outside the gene matches: 5. This CDR3 comprises 13 residues. Germline CDR1 and CDR2: SGHVS and FQNEAQ. CDR3 region: CASSLTGASKLFF. For the CDR3, the DNA is TGTGCCAGCAGCTTGACAGGGGCCTCGAAACTGTTTTTT. Full variable domain (rest looked up from reference TRBV7-8 and TRBJ1-4): GAGVSQSPRYKVAKRGQDVALRCDPISGHVSLFWYQQALGQGPEFLTYFQNEAQLDKSGLPSDRFFAERPEGSVSTLKIQRTQQEDSAVYLCASSLTGASKLFFGSGTQLSVL.

This clonotype was seen only a few times. The chain couples TRBV30 to TRBJ2-7; D possibly corresponds to TRBD1 (5 bases). The length of the CDR3 is 13 residues. The ends were cut back, 2 bases at V and 1 base at J, with 9 bases in the middle. Germline values: CDR1 GTSNPN, CDR2 SVGIG (reference sequence). The CDR3 reads CAWSKGVSYEQYF. The CDR3 DNA reads TGTGCCTGGAGTAAAGGGGTGTCCTACGAGCAGTACTTC.

This clonotype was observed many times. J is TRBJ2-7 and V is TRBV5-1; 10 bases are shared with TRBD1. Germline values: CDR1 SGHRS, CDR2 YFSETQ. The V gene end was trimmed by 4 bases and the J gene end by 0 bases; junction bases not matched to a gene: 4. CDR3 length: 15 residues. The DNA for the CDR3 is TGCGCCAGCAGCGTGGGGACAGGGGACTCCTACGAGCAGTACTTC. This sequence encodes CASSVGTGDSYEQYF.

The table lists this clonotype with many counts. The chain couples TRBV5-5 to TRBJ2-7, with a tentative D call TRBD2 (5 bases). Trimming stripped 4 bases from V and 2 bases from J, with 13 bases between. Germline-derived CDR1 and CDR2 are SGHKS and YYEKEE (reference sequence). There are 14 residues in the CDR3. The CDR3 reads CASSPGIGAYEQYF. CDR3 bases: TGTGCCAGCAGCCCCGGGATTGGAGCCTACGAGCAGTACTTC. Full variable domain (outside the CDR3, taken from reference TRBV5-5 and TRBJ2-7): DAGVTQSPTHLIKTRGQQVTLRCSPISGHKSVSWYQQVLGQGPQFIFQYYEKEERGRGNFPDRFSARQFPNYSSELNVNALLLGDSALYLCASSPGIGAYEQYFGPGTRLTVT.

This clonotype has a handful of counts. The rearrangement uses TRBV7-2 and TRBJ2-7; weak D call: TRBD1 (6 bases). CDR1 is SGHTA and CDR2 is FQGNSA in the germline V gene. V lost 7 bases and J lost 7, with 23 bases in between. The CDR3 is 15 residues long. DNA of the CDR3: TGTGCCAGCACCCGTCAGACAGGCCTGGATGGAGAGCAGTACTTC. Amino acid sequence: CASTRQTGLDGEQYF.

The V and J genes are TRBV18 and TRBJ2-7; no reliable D call. The CDR3 consists of 13 residues. CDR1 and CDR2 from the germline V gene are KGHSH and LQKENI. Trimming pared 3 bases from V and 6 bases from J, leaving 12 bases between. The CDR3 DNA sequence: TGTGCCAGCTCACCTCTCGGGCTCTCCGAGCAGTACTTC. This sequence encodes CASSPLGLSEQYF.

The sample holds a few counts of this clonotype. J is TRBJ2-1 and V is TRBV2, with D uncertain. The CDR3 contains 12 residues. Germline V CDR1 and CDR2: SNHLY, FYNNEI. V was pared by 8 bases and J by 5 bases, with 10 bases between. CDR3 DNA sequence: TGTGCCAGCGCCCCTCTCCACAATGAGCAGTTCTTC. As protein: CASAPLHNEQFF. Full variable domain (rest looked up from reference TRBV2 and TRBJ2-1): EPEVTQTPSHQVTQMGQEVILRCVPISNHLYFYWYRQILGQKVEFLVSFYNNEISEKSEIFDDQFSVERPDGSNFTLKIRSTKLEDSAMYFCASAPLHNEQFFGPGTRLTVL.